This entry is about one T cell receptor (beta chain). This clone was counted once. Its antigen specificity is not known. No base qualities exist here, and no much larger clone lies one base off it. The sample belongs to a study of blood T cell repertoires in COVID-19 (dated by TCRdb to 2018 to 2020). For the study in its entirety: Collaborator samples came from the United States, Italy and Spain and covered acute and convalescent phases of COVID-19. The samples were drawn from two sources: the first 160 participants of the ongoing ImmuneRACE study, and 1,000 to 1,500 subjects contributed by 6 global collaborators. The sample metadata nearly always contained a de-identified subject ID, COVID-19 status, age in years and sex. Subjects who had been exposed to COVID-19, were actively infected with it, or had recovered from it provided the deeply sampled blood TCRbeta repertoires that made up the dataset. The material from the prospective study consisted of cDNA or gDNA derived from T cells, B-cell-depleted T cells, or PBMCs. Where available, HLA class I and class II types were obtained from metadata supplied by the sample provider rather than from assay-based typing. The repertoires were made available in a free public database intended to serve as a resource for research on the immune response to SARS-CoV-2. Paper-wide results and their limitations: The amount of clinical and demographic metadata varied by source and participant and was provided uncurated.

Clipping removes 0 bases from V and 0 bases from J, with 12 as the unmatched junction base count. In the germline V gene, CDR1 corresponds to MGHRA and CDR2 to YSYEKL. The CDR3 runs 22 amino acids, cysteine and phenylalanine included. Left in the record is the CDR3 DNA by itself, 66 bases read in frame from the first base. One collaborating source in Seattle enrolled patients during active infection and followed them longitudinally through the course of disease. The collaborating institutions used their own protocols to collect whole blood in K2EDTA tubes. Collaborator samples were shipped for TCRbeta analysis as frozen whole blood, isolated PBMCs, or DNA extracted from either sample type. The immunoSEQ Assay, a bias-controlled multiplex PCR, was used to amplify TCRbeta CDR3 regions from genomic DNA. The paper's data handling went like this. Nucleated cell counts per sample were estimated from amplification of reference gene primers within the assay. Sequence reads were collapsed and filtered to measure the absolute abundance of every unique TCRbeta CDR3 rearrangement. For each sample, productive Simpson clonality was calculated as the square root of Simpson's diversity index over productive rearrangements. TCRdb's version of the immuneACCESS table is confined to in-frame rearrangements and falls short of the full clone set. An unresolved V gene accounts for under half of the shortfall where checked; the remainder is of unknown origin. V and J calls and clone size are as listed in that table; D and trimming were resolved from the DNA. This sample has about 390,000 clones in its table, and around 87% of those were observed once. The ten largest clones capture approximately 2.4% of the sample.

The rearranged chain carries TRBV4-1 and TRBJ2-6; TRBD1 agrees with 12 junctional bases. This TCR was recovered from a woman aged 60-75 years with COVID-19, enrolled during active disease. Sequences were obtained from peripheral blood. The CDR3 reads as follows: CASSQDLWGQGAVGSGANVLTF. The bases are TGCGCCAGCAGCCAAGATCTATGGGGACAGGGGGCAGTGGGCTCTGGGGCCAACGTCCTGACTTTC.